These T cell receptor beta chains were read from a single sample in a study of identical twins. MiXCR, run by TCRdb on the 5' RACE reads, gives a single entry per CDR3 protein. The repertoire holds about 520,000 distinct CDR3 sequences, with around 20% as singletons. A further study also used this sample, focusing on T cells expressing NK-cell markers.

The specimen sequenced was CD4+ T cells sorted from blood. These receptors all come from a woman in her late teens or twenties in good health. Each CDR3 is given with its conserved first and last residue. Fields, in order: J gene, V gene, D gene, clone size, CDR3 protein, CDR3 DNA. A D gene is named only where the DNA matches it firmly. The size entry is marked missing in some rows and otherwise reads once, few, many or a size class.

j_call: TRBJ2-1; v_call: TRBV29-1; d_call: TRBD2; clone_size: .; cdr3_aa: CSVAGLAGVGEQFF; cdr3_nt: TGCAGCGTTGCCGGACTAGCGGGAGTAGGCGAGCAGTTCTTC
j_call: TRBJ2-1; v_call: TRBV11-2; d_call: TRBD2; clone_size: few; cdr3_aa: CASSLEWGGSEQFF; cdr3_nt: TGTGCCAGCAGCTTAGAATGGGGGGGATCTGAGCAGTTCTTC
j_call: TRBJ2-1; v_call: TRBV7-2; d_call: TRBD2; clone_size: few; cdr3_aa: CASSSRTSADSYNEQFF; cdr3_nt: TGTGCCAGCAGCTCACGGACTAGCGCTGACTCCTACAATGAGCAGTTCTTC
j_call: TRBJ1-1; v_call: TRBV6-5; d_call: .; clone_size: few; cdr3_aa: CASSFRSEAFF; cdr3_nt: TGTGCCAGCAGTTTCAGGTCTGAAGCTTTCTTT
j_call: TRBJ2-4; v_call: TRBV20-1; d_call: TRBD2; clone_size: .; cdr3_aa: CSARDVTKGGNIQYF; cdr3_nt: TGCAGTGCTAGAGATGTGACAAAGGGAGGGAACATTCAGTACTTC
j_call: TRBJ2-7; v_call: TRBV20-1; d_call: .; clone_size: .; cdr3_aa: CSAGRGTDAYEQYF; cdr3_nt: TGCAGTGCTGGGCGGGGGACAGACGCCTACGAGCAGTACTTC
j_call: TRBJ2-7; v_call: TRBV20-1; d_call: .; clone_size: few; cdr3_aa: CSASINFSLDEQYF; cdr3_nt: TGCAGTGCTAGTATAAACTTTTCGCTCGACGAGCAGTACTTC
j_call: TRBJ2-5; v_call: TRBV11-2; d_call: .; clone_size: many; cdr3_aa: CASSSSRETQYF; cdr3_nt: TGTGCCAGCAGCTCCAGCCGGGAGACCCAGTACTTC
j_call: TRBJ2-3; v_call: TRBV5-1; d_call: .; clone_size: few; cdr3_aa: CASSLKGEADDTQYF; cdr3_nt: TGCGCCAGCAGCTTGAAGGGCGAGGCTGACGATACGCAGTATTTT
j_call: TRBJ1-2; v_call: TRBV7-9; d_call: TRBD1; clone_size: .; cdr3_aa: CASSPTGTPHYGYTF; cdr3_nt: TGTGCCAGCAGCCCGACAGGGACTCCCCACTATGGCTACACCTTC
j_call: TRBJ2-5; v_call: TRBV4-3; d_call: .; clone_size: few; cdr3_aa: CASSQELRSSGQETQYF; cdr3_nt: TGCGCCAGCAGCCAAGAGCTAAGGAGCAGCGGCCAAGAGACCCAGTACTTC
j_call: TRBJ2-3; v_call: TRBV6-1; d_call: .; clone_size: .; cdr3_aa: CASSRDSRVDTQYF; cdr3_nt: TGTGCCAGCAGTAGAGACTCCCGTGTAGATACGCAGTATTTT
j_call: TRBJ2-7; v_call: TRBV6-5; d_call: .; clone_size: .; cdr3_aa: CASSWGVTGREEQYF; cdr3_nt: TGTGCCAGCAGTTGGGGGGTGACAGGGCGGGAAGAGCAGTACTTC
j_call: TRBJ1-1; v_call: TRBV20-1; d_call: TRBD1; clone_size: .; cdr3_aa: CSARWGQGDTEAFF; cdr3_nt: TGCAGTGCCCGATGGGGACAGGGGGACACTGAAGCTTTCTTT
j_call: TRBJ1-4; v_call: TRBV5-5; d_call: TRBD1; clone_size: .; cdr3_aa: CASSWTGGTIEKLFF; cdr3_nt: TGTGCCAGCAGCTGGACAGGGGGCACTATTGAAAAACTGTTTTTT
j_call: TRBJ2-1; v_call: TRBV6-2/TRBV6-3; d_call: TRBD2; clone_size: .; cdr3_aa: CASSKSGGHREQFF; cdr3_nt: TGTGCCAGCAGTAAAAGCGGGGGTCATCGCGAGCAGTTCTTC
j_call: TRBJ1-1; v_call: TRBV2; d_call: .; clone_size: .; cdr3_aa: CASGGRTNTEAFF; cdr3_nt: TGTGCCAGCGGGGGCCGGACGAACACTGAAGCTTTCTTT
j_call: TRBJ1-1; v_call: TRBV5-6; d_call: .; clone_size: .; cdr3_aa: CASSLVLSGHTEAFF; cdr3_nt: TGTGCCAGCAGCTTGGTTCTCTCGGGTCACACTGAAGCTTTCTTT
j_call: TRBJ2-1; v_call: TRBV5-5; d_call: .; clone_size: few; cdr3_aa: CASSLGREDEQFF; cdr3_nt: TGTGCCAGCAGCTTGGGCAGGGAGGATGAGCAGTTCTTC
j_call: TRBJ1-1; v_call: TRBV12-3/TRBV12-4; d_call: .; clone_size: few; cdr3_aa: CASSLRGGGEAFF; cdr3_nt: TGTGCCAGCAGTTTGAGGGGGGGCGGTGAAGCTTTCTTT
j_call: TRBJ2-5; v_call: TRBV21-1; d_call: .; clone_size: .; cdr3_aa: CASRGGGRFQETQYF; cdr3_nt: TGTGCCAGCAGAGGCGGGGGCCGTTTCCAAGAGACCCAGTACTTC
j_call: TRBJ2-1; v_call: TRBV25-1; d_call: TRBD1; clone_size: many; cdr3_aa: CASSEGDSSYNEQFF; cdr3_nt: TGTGCCAGCAGTGAAGGGGACAGCTCCTACAATGAGCAGTTCTTC